This note documents a single TCR beta chain sequence. Its specificity is unknown. The same CDR3 also results from other DNA sequences found in this sample. Measured with immunoSEQ multiplex PCR; TCRdb has only the in-frame clones, and not every one. Here the sample spans over 95,000 clones, 75% to 95% being singletons. These data belong to a study of OX40 agonist ivuxolimab in advanced cancers. Study-level findings and limits: Low clonal expansion, among the lowest seen, marked partial responders at 0.1-3.0 mg/kg.

V lost 5 bases to trimming and J lost 2 bases; unmatched junction nucleotides: 3. The germline V gene has CDR1 SEHNR and CDR2 FQNEAQ (reference sequence). The CDR3 is made up of 13 amino acids. With autoimmune disease history or systemic immunosuppression, patients were excluded. The starting material was CD4+ or CD8+ T cells sorted from blood, obtained in a trial of the OX40 agonist ivuxolimab. The chain combines TRBV7-9 with TRBJ2-7; 7 bases line up with TRBD1. This receptor was identified in an adult with an advanced solid tumor such as melanoma, head and neck, liver or kidney cancer. CDR3 in amino acids: CASSLGTAYEQYF. The CDR3 region has the DNA TGTGCCAGCAGCCTGGGGACAGCCTACGAGCAGTACTTC.